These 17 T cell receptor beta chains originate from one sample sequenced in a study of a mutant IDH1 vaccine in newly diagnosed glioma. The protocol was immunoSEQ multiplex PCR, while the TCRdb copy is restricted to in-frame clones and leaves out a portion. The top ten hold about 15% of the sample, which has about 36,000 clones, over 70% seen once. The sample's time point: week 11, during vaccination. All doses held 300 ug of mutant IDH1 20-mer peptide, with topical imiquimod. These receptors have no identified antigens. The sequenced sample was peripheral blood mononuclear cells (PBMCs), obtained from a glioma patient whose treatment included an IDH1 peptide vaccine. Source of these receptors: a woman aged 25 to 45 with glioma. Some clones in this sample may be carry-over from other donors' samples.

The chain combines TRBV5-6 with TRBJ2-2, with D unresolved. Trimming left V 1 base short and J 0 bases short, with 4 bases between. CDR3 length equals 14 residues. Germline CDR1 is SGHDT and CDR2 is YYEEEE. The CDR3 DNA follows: TGTGCCAGCAGCTTGCTAGCGAACACCGGGGAGCTGTTTTTT. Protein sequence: CASSLLANTGELFF.

The CDR3 protein is CASWDGTASYEQYF. CDR3 coding DNA: TGTGCCAGCTGGGATGGGACAGCCTCCTACGAGCAGTACTTC. This chain uses TRBV11-2 with TRBJ2-7, with TRBD1 matching over 7 bases. This CDR3 contains 14 residues. Per germline, CDR1 SGHAT and CDR2 FQNNGV. V lost 8 bases, J lost 0 bases, and 7 bases stayed unmatched.

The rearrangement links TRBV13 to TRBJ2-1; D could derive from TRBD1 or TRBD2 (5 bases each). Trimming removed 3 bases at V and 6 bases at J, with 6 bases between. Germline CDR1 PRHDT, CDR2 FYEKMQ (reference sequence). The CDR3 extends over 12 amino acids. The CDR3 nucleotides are TGTGCCAGCAGCTTTGGGACCAATGAGCAGTTCTTC. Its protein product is CASSFGTNEQFF.

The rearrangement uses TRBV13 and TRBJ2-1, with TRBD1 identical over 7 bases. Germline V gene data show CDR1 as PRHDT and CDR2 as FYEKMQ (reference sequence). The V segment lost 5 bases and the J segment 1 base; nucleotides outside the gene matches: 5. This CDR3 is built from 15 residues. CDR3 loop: CASSPQTGSYNEQFF. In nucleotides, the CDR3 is TGTGCCAGCAGCCCTCAGACAGGGTCCTACAATGAGCAGTTCTTC.

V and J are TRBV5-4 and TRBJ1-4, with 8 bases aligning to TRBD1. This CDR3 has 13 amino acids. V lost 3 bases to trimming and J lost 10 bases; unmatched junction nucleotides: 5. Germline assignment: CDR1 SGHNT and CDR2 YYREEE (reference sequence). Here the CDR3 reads CASSYGQGGKLFF. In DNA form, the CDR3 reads TGTGCCAGCAGCTATGGACAGGGAGGAAAACTGTTTTTT.

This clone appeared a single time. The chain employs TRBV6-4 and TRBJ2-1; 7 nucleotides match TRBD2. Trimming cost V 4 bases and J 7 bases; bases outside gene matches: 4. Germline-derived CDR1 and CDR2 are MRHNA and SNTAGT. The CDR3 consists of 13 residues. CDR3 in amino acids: CASSAREYNEQFF. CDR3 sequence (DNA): TGTGCCAGCAGTGCGCGGGAGTATAATGAGCAGTTCTTC.

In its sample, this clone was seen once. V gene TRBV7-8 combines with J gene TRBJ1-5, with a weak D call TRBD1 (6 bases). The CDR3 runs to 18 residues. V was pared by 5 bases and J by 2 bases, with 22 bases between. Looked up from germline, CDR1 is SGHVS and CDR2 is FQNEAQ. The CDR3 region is CASSRNPRRQVGNQPQHF. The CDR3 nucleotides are TGTGCCAGCAGCAGAAACCCTCGGAGACAGGTGGGCAATCAGCCCCAGCATTTT.

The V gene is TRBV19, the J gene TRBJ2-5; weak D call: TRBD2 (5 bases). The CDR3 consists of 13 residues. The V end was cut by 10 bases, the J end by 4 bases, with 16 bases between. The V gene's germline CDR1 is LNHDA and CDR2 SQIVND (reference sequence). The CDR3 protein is CATGERTPETQYF. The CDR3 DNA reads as TGTGCCACCGGGGAGCGGACCCCAGAGACCCAGTACTTC.

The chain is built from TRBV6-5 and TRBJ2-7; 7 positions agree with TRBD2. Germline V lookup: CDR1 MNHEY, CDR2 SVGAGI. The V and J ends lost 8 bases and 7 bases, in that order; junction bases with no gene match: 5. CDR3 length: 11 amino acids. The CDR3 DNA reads TGTGCCAGCCGCTGGGGGGGAGAGCAGTACTTC. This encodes CASRWGGEQYF.

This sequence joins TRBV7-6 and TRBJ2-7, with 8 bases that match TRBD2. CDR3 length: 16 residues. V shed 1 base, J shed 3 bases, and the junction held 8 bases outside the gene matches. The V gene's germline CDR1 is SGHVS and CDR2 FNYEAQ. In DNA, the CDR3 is TGTGCCAGCAGCTTAGAGGCGGCGAGCGGGAGCTACGAGCAGTACTTC. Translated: CASSLEAASGSYEQYF.

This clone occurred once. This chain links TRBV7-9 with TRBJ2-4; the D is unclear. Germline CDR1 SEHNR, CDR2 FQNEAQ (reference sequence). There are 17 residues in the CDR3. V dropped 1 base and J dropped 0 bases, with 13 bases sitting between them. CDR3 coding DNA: TGTGCCAGCAGCTTAGGACTCTCTGAGCTAGCCAAAAACATTCAGTACTTC. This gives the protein CASSLGLSELAKNIQYF.

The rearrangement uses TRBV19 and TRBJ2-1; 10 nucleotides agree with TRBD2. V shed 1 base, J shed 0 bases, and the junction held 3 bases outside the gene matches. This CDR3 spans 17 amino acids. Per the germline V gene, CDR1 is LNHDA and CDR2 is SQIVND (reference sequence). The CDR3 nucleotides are TGTGCCAGTAGTATAGGGGCTAGCGGGAGCTCCTACAATGAGCAGTTCTTC. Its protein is CASSIGASGSSYNEQFF. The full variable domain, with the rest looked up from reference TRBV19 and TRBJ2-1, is DGGITQSPKYLFRKEGQNVTLSCEQNLNHDAMYWYRQDPGQGLRLIYYSQIVNDFQKGDIAEGYSVSREKKESFPLTVTSAQKNPTAFYLCASSIGASGSSYNEQFFGPGTRLTVL.

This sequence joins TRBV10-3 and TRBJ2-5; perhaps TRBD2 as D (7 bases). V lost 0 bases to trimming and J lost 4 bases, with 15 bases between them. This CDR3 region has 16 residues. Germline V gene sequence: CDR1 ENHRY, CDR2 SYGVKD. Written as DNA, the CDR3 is TGTGCCATCAGTGAGTCGATGGGGGGGCTTCGAGAGACCCAGTACTTC. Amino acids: CAISESMGGLRETQYF.

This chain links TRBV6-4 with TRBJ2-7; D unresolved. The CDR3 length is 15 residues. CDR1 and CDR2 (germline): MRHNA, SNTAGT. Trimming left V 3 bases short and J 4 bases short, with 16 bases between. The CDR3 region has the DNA TGTGCCAGCAGTGATGAAGATCCCGATGGTTACGAGCAGTACTTC. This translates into CASSDEDPDGYEQYF.

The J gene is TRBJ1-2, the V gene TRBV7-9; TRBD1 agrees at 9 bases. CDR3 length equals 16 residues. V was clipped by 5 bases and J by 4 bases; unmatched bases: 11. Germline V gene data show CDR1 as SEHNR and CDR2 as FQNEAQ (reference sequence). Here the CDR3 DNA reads TGTGCCAGCAGCCCCGTGCGGGGACAGGGCATCTATGGCTACACCTTC. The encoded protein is CASSPVRGQGIYGYTF. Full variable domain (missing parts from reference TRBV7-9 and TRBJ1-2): DTGVSQNPRHKITKRGQNVTFRCDPISEHNRLYWYRQTLGQGPEFLTYFQNEAQLEKSRLLSDRFSAERPKGSFSTLEIQRTEQGDSAMYLCASSPVRGQGIYGYTFGSGTRLTVV.

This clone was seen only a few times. Here the CDR3 DNA reads TGTGCCAGCAGCTTAATGGCGGGAGTACGAGAGACCCAGTACTTC. Protein product: CASSLMAGVRETQYF. The chain recombines TRBV5-6 with TRBJ2-5; 7 bases line up with TRBD2. The CDR3 sequence is 15 residues long. From germline, CDR1 is SGHDT and CDR2 YYEEEE. The ends lost 2 bases at V and 4 bases at J; junction bases unmatched: 8.

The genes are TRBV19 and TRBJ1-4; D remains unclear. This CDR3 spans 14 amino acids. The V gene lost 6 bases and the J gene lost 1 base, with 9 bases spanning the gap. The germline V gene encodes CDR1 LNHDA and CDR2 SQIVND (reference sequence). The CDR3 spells CASRWGETNEKLFF. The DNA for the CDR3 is TGTGCCAGTAGATGGGGAGAAACTAATGAAAAACTGTTTTTT. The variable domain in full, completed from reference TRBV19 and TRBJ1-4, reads DGGITQSPKYLFRKEGQNVTLSCEQNLNHDAMYWYRQDPGQGLRLIYYSQIVNDFQKGDIAEGYSVSREKKESFPLTVTSAQKNPTAFYLCASRWGETNEKLFFGSGTQLSVL.